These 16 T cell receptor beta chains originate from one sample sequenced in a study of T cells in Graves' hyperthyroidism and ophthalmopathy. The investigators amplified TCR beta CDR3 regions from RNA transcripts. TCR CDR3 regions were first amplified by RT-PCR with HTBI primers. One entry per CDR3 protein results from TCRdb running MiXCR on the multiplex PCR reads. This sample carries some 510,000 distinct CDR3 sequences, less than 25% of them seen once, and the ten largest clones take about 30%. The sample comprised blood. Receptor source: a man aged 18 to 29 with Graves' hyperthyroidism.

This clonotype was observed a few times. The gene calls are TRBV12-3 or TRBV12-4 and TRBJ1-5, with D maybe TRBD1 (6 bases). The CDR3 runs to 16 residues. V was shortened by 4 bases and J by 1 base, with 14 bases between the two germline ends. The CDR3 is CASSSGTPSSNQPQHF. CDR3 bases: TGTGCCAGCAGTTCCGGGACACCGAGCAGCAATCAGCCCCAGCATTTT.

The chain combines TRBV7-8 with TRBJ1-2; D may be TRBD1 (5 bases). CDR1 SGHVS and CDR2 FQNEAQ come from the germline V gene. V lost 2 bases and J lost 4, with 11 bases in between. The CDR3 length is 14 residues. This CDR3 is CASSLQGSGYGYTF. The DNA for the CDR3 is TGTGCCAGCAGCTTACAGGGTTCGGGCTATGGCTACACCTTC.

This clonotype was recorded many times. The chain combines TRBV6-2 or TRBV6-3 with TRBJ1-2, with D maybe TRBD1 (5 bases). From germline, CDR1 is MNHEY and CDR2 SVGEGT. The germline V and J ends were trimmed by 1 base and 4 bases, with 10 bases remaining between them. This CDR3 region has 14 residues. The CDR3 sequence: CASSYFGGAYGYTF. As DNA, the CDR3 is TGTGCCAGCAGTTACTTCGGGGGAGCCTATGGCTACACCTTC.

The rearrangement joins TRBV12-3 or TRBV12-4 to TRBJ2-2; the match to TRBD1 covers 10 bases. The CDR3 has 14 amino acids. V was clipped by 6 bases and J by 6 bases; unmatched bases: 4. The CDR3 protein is CASRGTGAAGELFF. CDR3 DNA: TGTGCCAGCAGAGGGACAGGGGCGGCCGGGGAGCTGTTTTTT.

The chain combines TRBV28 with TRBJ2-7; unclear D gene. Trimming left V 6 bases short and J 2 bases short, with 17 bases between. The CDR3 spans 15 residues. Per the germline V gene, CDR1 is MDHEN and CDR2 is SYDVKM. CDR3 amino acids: CASSLEGDGTYEQYF. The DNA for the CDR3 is TGTGCCAGCAGCCTAGAAGGAGACGGAACCTACGAGCAGTACTTC.

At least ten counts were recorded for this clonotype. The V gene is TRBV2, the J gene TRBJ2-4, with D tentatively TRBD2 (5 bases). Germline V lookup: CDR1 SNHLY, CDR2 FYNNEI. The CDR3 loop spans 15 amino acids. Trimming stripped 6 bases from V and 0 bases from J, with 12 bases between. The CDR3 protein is CASRRGISAKNIQYF. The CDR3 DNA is TGTGCCAGCAGAAGAGGGATATCAGCCAAAAACATTCAGTACTTC.

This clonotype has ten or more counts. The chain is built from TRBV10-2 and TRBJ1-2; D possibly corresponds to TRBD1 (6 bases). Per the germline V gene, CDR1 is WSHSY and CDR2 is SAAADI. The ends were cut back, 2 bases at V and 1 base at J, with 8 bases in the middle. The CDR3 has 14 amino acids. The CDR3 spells CASSEGQLNYGYTF. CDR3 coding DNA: TGCGCCAGCAGTGAGGGACAGCTTAACTATGGCTACACCTTC.

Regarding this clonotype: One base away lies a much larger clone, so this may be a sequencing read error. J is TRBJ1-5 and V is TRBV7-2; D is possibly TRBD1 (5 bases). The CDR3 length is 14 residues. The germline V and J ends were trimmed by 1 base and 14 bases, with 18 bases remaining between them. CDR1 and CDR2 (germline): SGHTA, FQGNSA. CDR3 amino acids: CASSLEAPSGPKHF. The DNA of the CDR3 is TGTGCCAGCAGCTTAGAGGCCCCCTCGGGACCCAAGCATTTT.

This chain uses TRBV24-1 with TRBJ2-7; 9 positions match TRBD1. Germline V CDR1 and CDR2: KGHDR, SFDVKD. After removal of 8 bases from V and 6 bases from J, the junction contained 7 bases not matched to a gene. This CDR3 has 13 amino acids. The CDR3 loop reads CATTGQGTSEQYF. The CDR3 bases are TGTGCCACCACGGGACAGGGAACGTCCGAGCAGTACTTC.

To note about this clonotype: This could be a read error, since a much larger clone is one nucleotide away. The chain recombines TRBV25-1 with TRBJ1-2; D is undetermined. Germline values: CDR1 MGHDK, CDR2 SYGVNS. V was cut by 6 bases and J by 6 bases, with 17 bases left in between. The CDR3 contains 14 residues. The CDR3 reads CASRPREALHGYTF. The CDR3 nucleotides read TGTGCCAGCAGACCTCGCGAGGCGCTACATGGCTACACCTTC.

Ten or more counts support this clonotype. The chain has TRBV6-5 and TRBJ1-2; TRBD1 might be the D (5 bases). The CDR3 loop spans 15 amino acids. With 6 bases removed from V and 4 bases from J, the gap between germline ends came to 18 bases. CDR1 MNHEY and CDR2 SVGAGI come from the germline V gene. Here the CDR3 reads CASSLGEAQSYGYTF. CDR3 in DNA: TGTGCCAGCAGCCTAGGGGAAGCCCAGAGCTATGGCTACACCTTC.

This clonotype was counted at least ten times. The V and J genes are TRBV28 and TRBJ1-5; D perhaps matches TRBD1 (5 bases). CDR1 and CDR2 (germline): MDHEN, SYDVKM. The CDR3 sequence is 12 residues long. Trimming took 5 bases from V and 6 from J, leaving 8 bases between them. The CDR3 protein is CASSEGSQPQHF. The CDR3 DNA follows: TGTGCCAGCAGTGAGGGGAGTCAGCCCCAGCATTTT.

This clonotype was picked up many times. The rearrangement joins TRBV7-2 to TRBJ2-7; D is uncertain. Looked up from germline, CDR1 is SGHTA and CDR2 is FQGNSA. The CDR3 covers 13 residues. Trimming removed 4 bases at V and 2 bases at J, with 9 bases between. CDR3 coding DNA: TGTGCCAGCAGCTACCCTGAAACCTACGAGCAGTACTTC. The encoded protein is CASSYPETYEQYF. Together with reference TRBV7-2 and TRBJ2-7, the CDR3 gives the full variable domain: GAGVSQSPSNKVTEKGKDVELRCDPISGHTALYWYRQSLGQGLEFLIYFQGNSAPDKSGLPSDRFSAERTGGSVSTLTIQRTQQEDSAVYLCASSYPETYEQYFGPGTRLTVT.

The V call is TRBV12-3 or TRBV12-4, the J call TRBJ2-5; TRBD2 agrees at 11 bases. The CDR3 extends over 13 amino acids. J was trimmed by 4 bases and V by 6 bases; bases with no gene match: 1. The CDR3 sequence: CASRLAGVETQYF. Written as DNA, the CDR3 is TGTGCCAGCAGACTAGCGGGGGTAGAGACCCAGTACTTC.

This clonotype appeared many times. CDR3 in DNA: TGTGCTAGTGCCCACCCCGAAGCGGGGGGGTACGAGCAGTACTTC. Encoded protein: CASAHPEAGGYEQYF. The chain uses TRBV12-5 and TRBJ2-7; 10 bases align to TRBD2. The CDR3 extends over 15 amino acids. Germline V CDR1 and CDR2: LGHNT, FRNRAP. V was clipped by 7 bases and J by 4 bases; unmatched bases: 10.

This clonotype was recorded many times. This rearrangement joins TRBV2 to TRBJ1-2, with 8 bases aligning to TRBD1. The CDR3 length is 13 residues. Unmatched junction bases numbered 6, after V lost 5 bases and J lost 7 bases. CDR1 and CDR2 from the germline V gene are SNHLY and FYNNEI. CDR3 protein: CASSFGQGRGYTF. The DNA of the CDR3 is TGTGCCAGCAGTTTCGGACAGGGACGTGGCTACACCTTC. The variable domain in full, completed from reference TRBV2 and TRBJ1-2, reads EPEVTQTPSHQVTQMGQEVILRCVPISNHLYFYWYRQILGQKVEFLVSFYNNEISEKSEIFDDQFSVERPDGSNFTLKIRSTKLEDSAMYFCASSFGQGRGYTFGSGTRLTVV.